The entry below gives a single T cell receptor (beta chain) sequence along with its context. Its antigen is unidentified. The source of the sample is a study of CD8+CD57+ T cells in acquired aplastic anemia. Background on the study: Across the sorted CD4+ and CD8+ cells, DNA amounts averaged approximately 3.1 ug. There were about 10.8 million reads, on average, for CD4+ cells from healthy donors. Points from the study as a whole: CD8+ Simpson's diversity showed no significant patient-control difference.

For CDR3 and TCR beta VDJ profiling, genomic DNA was the template used. TCRdb recomputed calls from the reads with MiXCR, one row per CDR3 protein. In the table there are 60,000 to 75,000 distinct CDR3 sequences, under 55% of which are singletons. The length of the CDR3 is 14 residues. J lost 5 bases, V lost 5 bases, and 5 bases had no gene match. Germline V gene lookup returns CDR1 KGHDR and CDR2 SFDVKD. This sequence originates from a human donor in good health, serving as a control. J is TRBJ2-5 and V is TRBV24-1; 9 nucleotides align to TRBD1. Material for sequencing was sorted CD4+, CD8+, or CD8+CD57+ T cells (not recorded which) from PBMCs. The CDR3 region is CATSASGTGETQYF. CDR3 nucleotide sequence: TGTGCCACCAGTGCCTCCGGGACAGGGGAGACCCAGTACTTC.